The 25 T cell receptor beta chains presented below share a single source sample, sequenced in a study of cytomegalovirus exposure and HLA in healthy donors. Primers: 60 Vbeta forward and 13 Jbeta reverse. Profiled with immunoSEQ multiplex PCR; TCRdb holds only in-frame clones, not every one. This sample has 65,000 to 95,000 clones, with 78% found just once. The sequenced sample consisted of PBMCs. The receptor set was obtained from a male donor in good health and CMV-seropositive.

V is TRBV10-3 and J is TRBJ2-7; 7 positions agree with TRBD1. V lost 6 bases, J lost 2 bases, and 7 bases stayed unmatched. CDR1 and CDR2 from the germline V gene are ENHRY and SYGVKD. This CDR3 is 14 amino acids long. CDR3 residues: CAISHRDSTYEQYF. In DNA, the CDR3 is TGTGCCATCAGCCACCGGGACAGTACCTACGAGCAGTACTTC.

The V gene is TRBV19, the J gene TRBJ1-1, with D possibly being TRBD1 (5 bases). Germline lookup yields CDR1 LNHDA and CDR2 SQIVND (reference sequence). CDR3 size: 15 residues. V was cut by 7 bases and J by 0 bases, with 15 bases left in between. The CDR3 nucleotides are TGTGCCAGTAACCCCGGGGGAGATTTGAACACTGAAGCTTTCTTT. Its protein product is CASNPGGDLNTEAFF. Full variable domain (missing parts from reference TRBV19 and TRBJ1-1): DGGITQSPKYLFRKEGQNVTLSCEQNLNHDAMYWYRQDPGQGLRLIYYSQIVNDFQKGDIAEGYSVSREKKESFPLTVTSAQKNPTAFYLCASNPGGDLNTEAFFGQGTRLTVV.

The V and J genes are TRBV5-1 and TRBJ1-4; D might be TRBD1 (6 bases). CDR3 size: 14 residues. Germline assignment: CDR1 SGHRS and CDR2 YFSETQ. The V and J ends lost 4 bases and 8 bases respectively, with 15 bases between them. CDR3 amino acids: CASSRTGNGEKLFF. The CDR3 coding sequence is TGCGCCAGCAGCAGAACAGGGAACGGGGAAAAACTGTTTTTT.

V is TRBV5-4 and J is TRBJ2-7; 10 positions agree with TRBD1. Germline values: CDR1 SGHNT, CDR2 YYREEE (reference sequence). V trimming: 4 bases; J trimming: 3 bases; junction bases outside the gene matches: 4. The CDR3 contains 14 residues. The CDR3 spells CASSHGTGDYEQYF. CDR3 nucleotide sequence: TGTGCCAGCAGCCACGGGACAGGGGACTACGAGCAGTACTTC.

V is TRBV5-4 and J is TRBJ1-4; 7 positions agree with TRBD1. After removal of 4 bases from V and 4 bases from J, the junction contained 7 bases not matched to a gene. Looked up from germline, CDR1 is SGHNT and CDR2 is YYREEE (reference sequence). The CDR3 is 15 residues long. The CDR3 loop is CASSLGGGLNEKLFF. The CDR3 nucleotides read TGTGCCAGCAGCCTGGGAGGGGGCCTTAATGAAAAACTGTTTTTT.

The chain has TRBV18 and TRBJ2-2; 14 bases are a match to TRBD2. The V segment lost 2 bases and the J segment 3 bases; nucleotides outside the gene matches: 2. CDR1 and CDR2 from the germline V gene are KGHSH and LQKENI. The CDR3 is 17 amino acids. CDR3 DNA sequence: TGTGCCAGCTCACCAAAGACTAGCGGGAGGGACACCGGGGAGCTGTTTTTT. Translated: CASSPKTSGRDTGELFF.

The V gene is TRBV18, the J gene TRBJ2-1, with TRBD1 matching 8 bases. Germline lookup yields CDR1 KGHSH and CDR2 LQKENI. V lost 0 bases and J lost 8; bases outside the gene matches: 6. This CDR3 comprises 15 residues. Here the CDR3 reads CASSPPSQGVDEQFF. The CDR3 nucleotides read TGTGCCAGCTCACCACCTTCACAGGGGGTGGATGAGCAGTTCTTC.

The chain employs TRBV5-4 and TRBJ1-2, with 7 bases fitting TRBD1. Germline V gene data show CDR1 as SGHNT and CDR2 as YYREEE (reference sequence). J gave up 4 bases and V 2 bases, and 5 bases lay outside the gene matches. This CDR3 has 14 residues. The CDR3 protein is CASSLKPGGYGYTF. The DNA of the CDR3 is TGTGCCAGCAGCTTAAAGCCAGGGGGCTATGGCTACACCTTC.

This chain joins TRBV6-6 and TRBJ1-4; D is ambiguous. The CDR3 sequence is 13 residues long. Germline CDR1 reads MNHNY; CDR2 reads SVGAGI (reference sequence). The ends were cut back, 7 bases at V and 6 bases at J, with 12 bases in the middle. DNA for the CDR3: TGTGCCAGCACCCAGTTCTCCTATGAAAAACTGTTTTTT. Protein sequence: CASTQFSYEKLFF.

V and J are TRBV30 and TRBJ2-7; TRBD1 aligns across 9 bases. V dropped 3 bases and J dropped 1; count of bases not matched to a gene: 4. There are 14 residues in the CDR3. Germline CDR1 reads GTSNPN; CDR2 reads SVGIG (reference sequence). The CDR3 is CAWSTGTGSYEQYF. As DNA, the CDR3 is TGTGCCTGGAGCACCGGGACAGGGTCCTACGAGCAGTACTTC. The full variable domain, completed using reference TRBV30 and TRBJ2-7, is SQTIHQWPATLVQPVGSPLSLECTVEGTSNPNLYWYRQAAGRGLQLLFYSVGIGQISSEVPQNLSASRPQDRQFILSSKKLLLSDSGFYLCAWSTGTGSYEQYFGPGTRLTVT.

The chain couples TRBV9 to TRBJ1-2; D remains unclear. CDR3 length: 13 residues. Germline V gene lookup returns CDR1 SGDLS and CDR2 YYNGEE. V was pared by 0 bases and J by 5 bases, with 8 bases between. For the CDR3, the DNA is TGTGCCAGCAGCGTAGAAGGAGGTTATGGCTACACCTTC. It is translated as CASSVEGGYGYTF.

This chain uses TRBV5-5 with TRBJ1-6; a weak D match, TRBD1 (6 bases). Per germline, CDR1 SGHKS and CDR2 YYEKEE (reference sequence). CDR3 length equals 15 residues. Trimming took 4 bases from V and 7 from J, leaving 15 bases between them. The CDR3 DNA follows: TGTGCCAGCAGCACAACAGGGTGGGGCAATTCACCCCTCCACTTT. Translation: CASSTTGWGNSPLHF.

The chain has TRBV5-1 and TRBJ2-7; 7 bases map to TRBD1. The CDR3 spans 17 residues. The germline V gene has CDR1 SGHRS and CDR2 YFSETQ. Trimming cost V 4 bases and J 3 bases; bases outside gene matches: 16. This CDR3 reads CASSPGVSGTVDYEQYF. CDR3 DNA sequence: TGCGCCAGCAGCCCCGGTGTATCGGGGACAGTCGACTACGAGCAGTACTTC.

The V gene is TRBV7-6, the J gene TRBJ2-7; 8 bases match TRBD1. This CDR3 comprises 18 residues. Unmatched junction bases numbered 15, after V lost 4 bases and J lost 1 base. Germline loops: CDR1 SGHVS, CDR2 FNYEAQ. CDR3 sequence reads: CASSSTTGGSTLSYEQYF. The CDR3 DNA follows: TGTGCCAGCAGCTCGACAACAGGGGGTAGCACCCTATCCTACGAGCAGTACTTC. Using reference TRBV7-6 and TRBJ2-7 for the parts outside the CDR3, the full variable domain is GAGVSQSPRYKVTKRGQDVALRCDPISGHVSLYWYRQALGQGPEFLTYFNYEAQQDKSGLPNDRFSAERPEGSISTLTIQRTEQRDSAMYRCASSSTTGGSTLSYEQYFGPGTRLTVT.

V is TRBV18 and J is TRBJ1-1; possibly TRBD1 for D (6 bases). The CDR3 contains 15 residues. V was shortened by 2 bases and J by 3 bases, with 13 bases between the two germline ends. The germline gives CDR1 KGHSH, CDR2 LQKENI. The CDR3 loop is CASSPRGSRDTEAFF. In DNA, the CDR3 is TGTGCCAGCTCACCAAGGGGGTCAAGGGACACTGAAGCTTTCTTT.

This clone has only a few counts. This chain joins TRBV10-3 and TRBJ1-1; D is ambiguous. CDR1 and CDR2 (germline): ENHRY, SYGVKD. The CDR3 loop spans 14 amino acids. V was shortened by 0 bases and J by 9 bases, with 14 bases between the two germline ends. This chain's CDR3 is CAISESNAGLKAFF. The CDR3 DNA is TGTGCCATCAGTGAGTCGAACGCAGGTCTAAAAGCTTTCTTT.

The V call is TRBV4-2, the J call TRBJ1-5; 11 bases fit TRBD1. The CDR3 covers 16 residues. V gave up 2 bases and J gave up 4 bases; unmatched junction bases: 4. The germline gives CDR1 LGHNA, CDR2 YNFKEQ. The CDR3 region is CASSQFGTGGNQPQHF. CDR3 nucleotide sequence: TGTGCCAGCAGCCAATTCGGGACAGGGGGAAATCAGCCCCAGCATTTT.

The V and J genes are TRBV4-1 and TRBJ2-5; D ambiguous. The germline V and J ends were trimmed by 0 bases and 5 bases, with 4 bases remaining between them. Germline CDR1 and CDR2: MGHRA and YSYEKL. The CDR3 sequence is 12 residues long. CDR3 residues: CASSQDLETQYF. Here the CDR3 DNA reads TGCGCCAGCAGCCAAGATCTTGAGACCCAGTACTTC.

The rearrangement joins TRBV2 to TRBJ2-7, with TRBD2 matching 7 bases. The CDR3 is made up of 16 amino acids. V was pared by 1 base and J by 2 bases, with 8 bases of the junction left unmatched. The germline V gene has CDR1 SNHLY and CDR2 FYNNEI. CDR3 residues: CASSEVPRLAAYEQYF. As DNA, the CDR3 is TGTGCCAGCAGTGAAGTCCCTCGCCTAGCGGCCTACGAGCAGTACTTC.

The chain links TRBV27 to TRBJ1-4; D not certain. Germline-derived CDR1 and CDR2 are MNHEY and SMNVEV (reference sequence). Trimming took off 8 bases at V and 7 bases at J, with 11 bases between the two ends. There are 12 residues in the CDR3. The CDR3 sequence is CASGQKPEKLFF. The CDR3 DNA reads TGTGCCAGCGGGCAGAAGCCTGAAAAACTGTTTTTT.

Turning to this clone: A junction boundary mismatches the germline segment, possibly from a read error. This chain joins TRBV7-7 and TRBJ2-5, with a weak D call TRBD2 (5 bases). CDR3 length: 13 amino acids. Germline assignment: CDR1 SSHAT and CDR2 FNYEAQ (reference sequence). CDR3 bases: TGTGCTAGCAGCAACCTAGCTGGGGAGACCCAGTACTTC. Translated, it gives CASSNLAGETQYF.

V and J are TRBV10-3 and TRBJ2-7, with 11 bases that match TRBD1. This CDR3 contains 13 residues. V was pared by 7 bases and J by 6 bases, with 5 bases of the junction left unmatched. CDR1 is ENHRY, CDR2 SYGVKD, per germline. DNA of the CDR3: TGTGCCATCACCCCCGGGACAGGGGGCGAGCAGTACTTC. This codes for CAITPGTGGEQYF.

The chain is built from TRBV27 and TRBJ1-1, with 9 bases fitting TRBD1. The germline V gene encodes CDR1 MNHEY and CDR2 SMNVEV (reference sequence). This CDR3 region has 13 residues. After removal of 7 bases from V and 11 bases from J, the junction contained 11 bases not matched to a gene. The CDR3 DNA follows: TGTGCCAGCAAGGAACGACAGGGGGAACGCGCTTTCTTT. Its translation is CASKERQGERAFF.

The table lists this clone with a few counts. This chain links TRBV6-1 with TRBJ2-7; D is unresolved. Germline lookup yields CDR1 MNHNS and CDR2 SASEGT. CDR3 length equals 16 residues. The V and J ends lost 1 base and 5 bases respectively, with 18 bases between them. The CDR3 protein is CASSEVVTDPINEQYF. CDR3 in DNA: TGTGCCAGCAGTGAAGTGGTAACAGATCCAATAAACGAGCAGTACTTC.

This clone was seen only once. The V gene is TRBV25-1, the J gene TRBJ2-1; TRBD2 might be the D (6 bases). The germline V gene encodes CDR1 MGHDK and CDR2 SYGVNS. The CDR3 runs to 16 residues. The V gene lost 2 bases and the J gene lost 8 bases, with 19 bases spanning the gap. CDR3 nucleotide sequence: TGTGCCAGCAGTGAAGAATCCGGGCGGGAAACCCATGAGCAGTTCTTC. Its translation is CASSEESGRETHEQFF.